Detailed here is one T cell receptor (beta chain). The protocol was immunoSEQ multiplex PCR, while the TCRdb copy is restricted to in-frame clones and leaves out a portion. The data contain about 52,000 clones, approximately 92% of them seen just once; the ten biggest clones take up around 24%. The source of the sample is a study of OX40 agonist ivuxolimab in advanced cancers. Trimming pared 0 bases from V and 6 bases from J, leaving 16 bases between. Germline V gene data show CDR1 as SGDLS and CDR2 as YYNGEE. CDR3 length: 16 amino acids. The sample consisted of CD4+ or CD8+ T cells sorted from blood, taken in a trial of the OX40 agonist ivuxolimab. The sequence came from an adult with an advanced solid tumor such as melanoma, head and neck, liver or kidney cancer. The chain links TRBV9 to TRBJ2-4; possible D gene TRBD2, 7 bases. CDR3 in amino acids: CASSVAGGAWGNIQYF. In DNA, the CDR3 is TGTGCCAGCAGCGTAGCGGGGGGCGCTTGGGGAAACATTCAGTACTTC.